A selection of T cell receptor beta chains follows, all from one sample in a study of T cells in Graves' hyperthyroidism and ophthalmopathy. TCRdb used MiXCR to reprocess the multiplex PCR reads, holding one entry per CDR3 protein. The table shows roughly 500,000 distinct CDR3 sequences, with around 14% occurring only once. What was sequenced was blood. The receptors were sampled from a woman aged 30 to 39 with Graves' hyperthyroidism that later progressed to Graves' ophthalmopathy. The CDR3 runs from the conserved cysteine through the conserved F or W. A D gene is named only where the DNA matches it firmly. Clone size is stated in some rows and not others, as once, few, many or a class when expanded.

abundance	d_gene	j_gene	v_gene	CDR3nt	CDR3aa
NA	NA	TRBJ1-5	TRBV6-5	TGTGCCAGCAGTTACTCAGGGAGTAGGGCTAGCAATCAGCCCCAGCATTTT	CASSYSGSRASNQPQHF
NA	TRBD1	TRBJ1-2	TRBV6-1	TGTGCCAGCAGTGGGGACAGGCTCTATGGCTACACCTTC	CASSGDRLYGYTF
NA	NA	TRBJ2-7	TRBV7-9	TGTGCCAGCAGCTTAGGAGGGGCCGGGACCCACGAGCAGTACTTC	CASSLGGAGTHEQYF
many	NA	TRBJ1-1	TRBV29-1	TGCAGCGTTGAAAGGGCTACGGACACTGAAGCTTTCTTT	CSVERATDTEAFF
NA	NA	TRBJ1-1	TRBV19	TGTGCCAGTAGTATCATGGACAGCCACACTGAAGCTTTCTTT	CASSIMDSHTEAFF
NA	TRBD2	TRBJ2-1	TRBV5-8	TGTGCCAGCAGCCCGGTACTAGCGGGAGGGCCTAACTACAATGAGCAGTTCTTC	CASSPVLAGGPNYNEQFF
many	NA	TRBJ2-1	TRBV2	TGTGCCAGCAGTGAAAGAGCCGTGCGAAAGGGTGCCAATGAGCAGTTCTTC	CASSERAVRKGANEQFF
many	NA	TRBJ1-5	TRBV19	TGTGCCAGTAGTATTTGGATAAGCAATCAGCCCCAGCATTTT	CASSIWISNQPQHF
many	NA	TRBJ2-5	TRBV20-1	TGCAGTGCTAGTTGGCAGGCCGAAGGGACCCAGTACTTC	CSASWQAEGTQYF
NA	NA	TRBJ1-4	TRBV7-9	TGTGCCAGCAGCCCCCCGGGCGGTGAAAAACTGTTTTTT	CASSPPGGEKLFF
few	TRBD2	TRBJ2-3	TRBV19	TGTGCCAGCCGGACTAGCGGGAGGGATGATACGCAGTATTTT	CASRTSGRDDTQYF
NA	NA	TRBJ2-5	TRBV7-9	TGTGCCAGCAGCTTATGGATTGAAGAGACCCAGTACTTC	CASSLWIEETQYF
NA	NA	TRBJ1-2	TRBV27	TGTGCCAGCAGTTTCTCTTCAGGGAGACTTAACTATGGCTACACCTTC	CASSFSSGRLNYGYTF
many	NA	TRBJ2-1	TRBV20-1	TGCAGTGCTCCCCGGACACACAGCTCCTACAATGAGCAGTTCTTC	CSAPRTHSSYNEQFF
NA	NA	TRBJ2-7	TRBV27	TGTGCCAGCAGGCCCCTCCGGGGGAGCTTAAACGAGCAGTACTTC	CASRPLRGSLNEQYF
many	TRBD1	TRBJ2-3	TRBV20-1	TGCAGTGCTAGAGTACAGGGGGCCATCCCGAATACGCAGTATTTT	CSARVQGAIPNTQYF
NA	NA	TRBJ2-2	TRBV7-2	TGTGCCAGCAGTTCTGCCGCGGGTGAAACCGGGGAGCTGTTTTTT	CASSSAAGETGELFF
few	TRBD1	TRBJ2-7	TRBV3-1	TGTGCCAGCAGCCACAATCCGACAGGGGGCTACTCCTCCGAGCAGTACTTC	CASSHNPTGGYSSEQYF
few	NA	TRBJ1-2	TRBV30	TGTGCCTGGAGTCCCGACAGCTTTGGCTACACCTTC	CAWSPDSFGYTF
many	TRBD2	TRBJ2-6	TRBV7-3	TGTGCCAGCAGCTTAGGGGGGGGGGCTGGGGCCAACGTCCTGACTTTC	CASSLGGGAGANVLTF
many	TRBD2	TRBJ2-3	TRBV3-1	TGTGCCAGCAGCCCGGTGACTAGCGGGATAGACACGCAGTATTTT	CASSPVTSGIDTQYF
many	TRBD1	TRBJ2-2	TRBV12-3/TRBV12-4	TGTGCCAGCAGTCAGGGACAGGGGGGTCCAGGCACCGGGGAGCTGTTTTTT	CASSQGQGGPGTGELFF
NA	NA	TRBJ2-1	TRBV7-6	TGTGCCAGCAGCTTCCCGGGCCCCGAGGGCAATGAGCAGTTCTTC	CASSFPGPEGNEQFF
many	TRBD1	TRBJ1-2	TRBV7-9	TGTGCCAGCAGCTTAGTGGGGACAGAAGCTAACTATGGCTACACCTTC	CASSLVGTEANYGYTF
NA	NA	TRBJ2-1	TRBV29-1	TGCAGCGTCGGAGGGCTCTACAATGAGCAGTTCTTC	CSVGGLYNEQFF
many	TRBD1	TRBJ1-1	TRBV10-3	TGTGCCATCAGAGGGGCAGGGGGCCTTCGCGAAGCTTTCTTT	CAIRGAGGLREAFF
NA	NA	TRBJ2-2	TRBV6-4	TGTGCCAGCAGTGAGGATGCAGGATCCCCGAGCGGGGAGCTGTTTTTT	CASSEDAGSPSGELFF
many	TRBD1	TRBJ1-2	TRBV30	TGTGCCTGGAGTGTTCCTAAGGGACAGATCTATGGCTACACCTTC	CAWSVPKGQIYGYTF
many	NA	TRBJ2-3	TRBV20-1	TGCAGTGCTAGAGTAGGGGGCACAGATACGCAGTATTTT	CSARVGGTDTQYF
many	TRBD1	TRBJ2-7	TRBV28	TGTGCCAGCAGTTGGACAGGGGCCGAGCAGTACTTC	CASSWTGAEQYF
NA	NA	TRBJ1-2	TRBV20-1	TGCAGTGCTGACTCGACGGACAACTATGGCTACACCTTC	CSADSTDNYGYTF
NA	NA	TRBJ1-2	TRBV7-9	TGTGCCAGCAGCCCCCTACAGGGCCCTTCCTTTGATGGCTACACCTTC	CASSPLQGPSFDGYTF